The rows below give T cell receptor beta chains drawn from one sample of a study of cytomegalovirus exposure and HLA in healthy donors. Sequencing was performed with immunoSEQ multiplex PCR; in TCRdb, only in-frame clones are kept and a portion is missing. The sample lists about 160,000 clones; around nine tenths were seen once. What was sequenced was PBMCs. These receptors all come from a woman in her thirties in good health and CMV-seronegative. Each CDR3 is given with its conserved first and last residue. The D gene is left open where the match is weak. Clone size, where shown, is once, few, many, or a class for clones that have expanded.

V gene: TRBV7-2; J gene: TRBJ2-7; D gene: TRBD2; clone size: .; CDR3 protein: CASSLTIGGGNEQYF; CDR3 DNA: TGTGCCAGCAGCTTAACGATCGGGGGGGGCAACGAGCAGTACTTC
V gene: TRBV4-1; J gene: TRBJ2-3; D gene: TRBD2; clone size: once; CDR3 protein: CASSSTLWTSGISTDTQYF; CDR3 DNA: TGCGCCAGCAGCTCTACCCTTTGGACTAGCGGGATTAGCACAGATACGCAGTATTTT
V gene: TRBV29-1; J gene: TRBJ2-3; D gene: TRBD2; clone size: .; CDR3 protein: CSVDLAGGSTQYF; CDR3 DNA: TGCAGCGTTGACTTAGCGGGAGGGTCTACGCAGTATTTT
V gene: TRBV20-1; J gene: TRBJ2-7; D gene: TRBD2; clone size: once; CDR3 protein: CSATLAGVPYF; CDR3 DNA: TGCAGTGCAACCTTAGCGGGAGTACCGTACTTC
V gene: TRBV5-1; J gene: TRBJ2-7; D gene: TRBD1; clone size: .; CDR3 protein: CASSLAPGGSYEQYF; CDR3 DNA: TGCGCCAGCAGCTTGGCGCCAGGGGGCTCCTACGAGCAGTACTTC
V gene: TRBV2; J gene: TRBJ2-7; D gene: .; clone size: few; CDR3 protein: CASSIKVRQGKYEQYF; CDR3 DNA: TGTGCCAGCAGTATAAAGGTACGGCAGGGTAAATACGAGCAGTACTTC
V gene: TRBV4-3; J gene: TRBJ1-6; D gene: .; clone size: .; CDR3 protein: CASSQGGGLHF; CDR3 DNA: TGCGCCAGCAGCCAAGGGGGGGGGCTCCACTTT
V gene: TRBV6-5; J gene: TRBJ2-7; D gene: TRBD1; clone size: few; CDR3 protein: CASSQDRDAYEQYF; CDR3 DNA: TGTGCCAGCAGTCAGGACAGGGACGCCTACGAGCAGTACTTC
V gene: TRBV11-3; J gene: TRBJ2-2; D gene: TRBD1; clone size: .; CDR3 protein: CASSFFVGQDTGELFF; CDR3 DNA: TGTGCCAGCAGCTTTTTCGTGGGACAGGACACCGGGGAGCTGTTTTTT
V gene: TRBV30; J gene: TRBJ2-1; D gene: TRBD2; clone size: .; CDR3 protein: CAWSRLAGGKAYNEQFF; CDR3 DNA: TGTGCCTGGAGTAGACTAGCGGGAGGAAAGGCCTACAATGAGCAGTTCTTC
V gene: TRBV7-2; J gene: TRBJ2-2; D gene: .; clone size: .; CDR3 protein: CASSSEGNTGELFF; CDR3 DNA: TGTGCCAGCAGCTCCGAGGGTAACACCGGGGAGCTGTTTTTT
V gene: TRBV28; J gene: TRBJ2-2; D gene: TRBD2; clone size: .; CDR3 protein: CASLGLAGDGTGELFF; CDR3 DNA: TGTGCCAGCCTAGGACTAGCGGGAGACGGCACCGGGGAGCTGTTTTTT
V gene: TRBV10-2; J gene: TRBJ1-5; D gene: .; clone size: .; CDR3 protein: CASSEFVSQPQHF; CDR3 DNA: TGCGCCAGCAGTGAGTTCGTGAGTCAGCCCCAGCATTTT
V gene: TRBV11-3; J gene: TRBJ2-7; D gene: TRBD2; clone size: .; CDR3 protein: CASSLVAGSYEQYF; CDR3 DNA: TGTGCCAGCAGCTTAGTAGCGGGGTCCTACGAGCAGTACTTC
V gene: TRBV18; J gene: TRBJ1-4; D gene: .; clone size: .; CDR3 protein: CASSSYQGRNEKLFF; CDR3 DNA: TGTGCCAGCTCATCCTACCAGGGTAGAAATGAAAAACTGTTTTTT
V gene: TRBV10-3; J gene: TRBJ1-1; D gene: TRBD1; clone size: .; CDR3 protein: CAISDLRTGGTEAFF; CDR3 DNA: TGTGCCATCAGTGACCTGAGGACAGGGGGCACTGAAGCTTTCTTT
V gene: TRBV4-1; J gene: TRBJ2-5; D gene: TRBD2; clone size: .; CDR3 protein: CASSQEGTSATQYF; CDR3 DNA: TGCGCCAGCAGCCAAGAAGGGACTAGCGCGACCCAGTACTTC
V gene: TRBV19; J gene: TRBJ2-2; D gene: .; clone size: .; CDR3 protein: CASSIRGILTVNTGELFF; CDR3 DNA: TGTGCCAGTAGTATCCGCGGGATACTGACAGTGAACACCGGGGAGCTGTTTTTT
V gene: TRBV15; J gene: TRBJ2-1; D gene: TRBD2; clone size: .; CDR3 protein: CATSRVTRAGAYNEQFF; CDR3 DNA: TGTGCCACCAGCAGAGTAACTAGGGCGGGGGCCTACAATGAGCAGTTCTTC
V gene: TRBV29-1; J gene: TRBJ2-7; D gene: .; clone size: .; CDR3 protein: CSAGGGPSREKDEQYF; CDR3 DNA: TGCTCCGCTGGGGGGGGCCCTAGCCGGGAGAAGGACGAGCAGTACTTC
V gene: TRBV10-3; J gene: TRBJ2-7; D gene: .; clone size: .; CDR3 protein: CAISESGGPYEQYF; CDR3 DNA: TGTGCCATCAGTGAGTCTGGTGGCCCCTACGAGCAGTACTTC
V gene: TRBV6-1; J gene: TRBJ2-7; D gene: .; clone size: few; CDR3 protein: CASSVHSRQRPYEQYF; CDR3 DNA: TGTGCCAGCAGTGTTCACTCCCGACAGCGTCCCTACGAGCAGTACTTC
V gene: TRBV9; J gene: TRBJ2-7; D gene: .; clone size: .; CDR3 protein: CASSVEQASSYEQYF; CDR3 DNA: TGTGCCAGCAGCGTAGAACAGGCCAGCTCCTACGAGCAGTACTTC
V gene: TRBV19; J gene: TRBJ1-5; D gene: TRBD1; clone size: .; CDR3 protein: CASTQIDRGSNQPQHF; CDR3 DNA: TGTGCCAGTACCCAAATCGACAGGGGGAGCAATCAGCCCCAGCATTTT
V gene: TRBV27; J gene: TRBJ2-7; D gene: TRBD2; clone size: .; CDR3 protein: CASSSLAGVSYEQYF; CDR3 DNA: TGTGCCAGCAGTTCACTAGCGGGAGTCTCCTACGAGCAGTACTTC
V gene: TRBV4-3; J gene: TRBJ2-6; D gene: TRBD1; clone size: .; CDR3 protein: CASSPGQGSGANVLTF; CDR3 DNA: TGCGCCAGCAGCCCGGGACAGGGTTCCGGGGCCAACGTCCTGACTTTC
V gene: TRBV7-2; J gene: TRBJ2-4; D gene: .; clone size: .; CDR3 protein: CASSLGRQGRAGNIQYF; CDR3 DNA: TGTGCCAGCAGCTTGGGCCGGCAGGGGCGCGCGGGAAACATTCAGTACTTC
V gene: TRBV7-9; J gene: TRBJ2-7; D gene: .; clone size: once; CDR3 protein: CASSSYSDRTYEQYF; CDR3 DNA: TGTGCCAGCAGCTCCTACTCCGACAGGACCTACGAGCAGTACTTC
V gene: TRBV30; J gene: TRBJ1-3; D gene: .; clone size: .; CDR3 protein: CAWSNPTVRGNTIYF; CDR3 DNA: TGTGCCTGGAGTAACCCCACGGTCCGGGGAAACACCATATATTTT
V gene: TRBV28; J gene: TRBJ2-7; D gene: TRBD2; clone size: .; CDR3 protein: CASSLEGILAGYKYF; CDR3 DNA: TGTGCCAGCAGTTTAGAGGGTATCCTAGCGGGATATAAGTACTTC
V gene: TRBV25-1; J gene: TRBJ2-7; D gene: .; clone size: .; CDR3 protein: CASSESGRGAKSYEQYF; CDR3 DNA: TGTGCCAGCAGTGAATCCGGTCGGGGGGCAAAATCCTACGAGCAGTACTTC
V gene: TRBV7-8; J gene: TRBJ1-4; D gene: .; clone size: .; CDR3 protein: CASSGGLNNEKLFF; CDR3 DNA: TGTGCCAGCAGCGGTGGGCTAAATAATGAAAAACTGTTTTTT
V gene: TRBV28; J gene: TRBJ1-4; D gene: TRBD1; clone size: .; CDR3 protein: CASTALGTGLVKLFF; CDR3 DNA: TGTGCCAGCACCGCTCTCGGGACAGGGTTGGTAAAACTGTTTTTT
V gene: TRBV5-1; J gene: TRBJ2-7; D gene: TRBD2; clone size: .; CDR3 protein: CASSFGTSYEQYF; CDR3 DNA: TGCGCCAGCAGCTTCGGGACTAGCTACGAGCAGTACTTC
V gene: TRBV7-2; J gene: TRBJ1-4; D gene: .; clone size: .; CDR3 protein: CASSPGGSNEKLFF; CDR3 DNA: TGTGCCAGCAGCCCCGGGGGGTCTAATGAAAAACTGTTTTTT
V gene: TRBV15; J gene: TRBJ2-2; D gene: .; clone size: .; CDR3 protein: CATSRERGQTGANTGELFF; CDR3 DNA: TGTGCCACCAGCAGAGAAAGGGGTCAGACAGGCGCGAACACCGGGGAGCTGTTTTTT